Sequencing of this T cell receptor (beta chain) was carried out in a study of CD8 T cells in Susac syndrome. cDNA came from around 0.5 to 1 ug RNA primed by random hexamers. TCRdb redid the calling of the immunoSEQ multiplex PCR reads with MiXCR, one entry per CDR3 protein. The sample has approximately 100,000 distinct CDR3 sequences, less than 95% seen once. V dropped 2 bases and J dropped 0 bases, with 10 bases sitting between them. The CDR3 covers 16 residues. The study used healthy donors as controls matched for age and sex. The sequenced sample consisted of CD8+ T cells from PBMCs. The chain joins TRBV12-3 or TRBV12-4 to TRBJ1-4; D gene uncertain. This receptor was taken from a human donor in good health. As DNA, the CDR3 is TGTGCCAGCAGTTTATTTGGCGGATCAACTAATGAAAAACTGTTTTTT. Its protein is CASSLFGGSTNEKLFF.